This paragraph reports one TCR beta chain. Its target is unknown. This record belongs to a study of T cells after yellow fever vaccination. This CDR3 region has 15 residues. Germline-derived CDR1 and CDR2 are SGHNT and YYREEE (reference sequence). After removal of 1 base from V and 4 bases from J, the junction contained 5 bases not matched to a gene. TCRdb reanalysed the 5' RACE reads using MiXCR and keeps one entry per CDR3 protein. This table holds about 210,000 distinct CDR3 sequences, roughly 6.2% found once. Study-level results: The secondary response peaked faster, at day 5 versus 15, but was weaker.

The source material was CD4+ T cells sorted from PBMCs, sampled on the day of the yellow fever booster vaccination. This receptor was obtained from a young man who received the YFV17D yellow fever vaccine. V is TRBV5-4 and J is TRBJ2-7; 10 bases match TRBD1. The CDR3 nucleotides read TGTGCCAGCAGCTTGTGGGACAGGGGATGGTACGAGCAGTACTTC. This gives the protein CASSLWDRGWYEQYF.